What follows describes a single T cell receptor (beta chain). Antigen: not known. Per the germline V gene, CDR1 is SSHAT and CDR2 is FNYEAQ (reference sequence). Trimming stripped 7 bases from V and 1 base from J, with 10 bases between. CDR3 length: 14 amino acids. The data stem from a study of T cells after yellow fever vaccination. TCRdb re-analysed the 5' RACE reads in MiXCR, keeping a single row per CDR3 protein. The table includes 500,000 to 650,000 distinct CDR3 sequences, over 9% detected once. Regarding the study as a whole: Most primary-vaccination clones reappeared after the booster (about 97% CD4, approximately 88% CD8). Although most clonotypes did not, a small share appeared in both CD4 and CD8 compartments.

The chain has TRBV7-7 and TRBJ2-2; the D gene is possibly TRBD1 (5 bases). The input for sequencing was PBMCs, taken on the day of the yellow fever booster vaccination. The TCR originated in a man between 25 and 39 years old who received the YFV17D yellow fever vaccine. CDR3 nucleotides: TGTGCCAGCAAGCAACAGGTGAACACCGGGGAGCTGTTTTTT. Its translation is CASKQQVNTGELFF.